These 21 T cell receptor beta chains were all obtained from the same sample, sequenced in a study of shared clonotypes between healthy human individuals. Sequencing used immunoSEQ multiplex PCR; TCRdb keeps in-frame clones, though not all of them. The sample shows millions of clones, over 90% of them seen only once. Sequencing input: naive CD4+ T cells from PBMCs. Subset specified: CD45RA+ positively selected. The receptors here all came from a man aged 18 to 35 in good health. Some clones in this sample may be carry-over from other donors' samples.

Concerning this clone: Other DNA sequences of this sample code for an identical CDR3. V is TRBV27 and J is TRBJ2-7; perhaps D is TRBD1 or TRBD2 (5 bases each). Between the trimmed V and J ends, which lost 5 bases and 2 bases, there was a span of 13 bases. CDR3 length: 14 residues. The germline CDR1 and CDR2 sequences are MNHEY and SMNVEV (reference sequence). This CDR3 is CASSKTGTPYEQYF. Here the CDR3 DNA reads TGTGCCAGCAGTAAAACCGGGACCCCCTACGAGCAGTACTTC.

Turning to this clone: Other nucleotide sequences in the sample specify the same CDR3. This chain links TRBV18 with TRBJ2-5; D is ambiguous. V lost 3 bases and J 5 bases, leaving 7 bases between the germline ends. The germline V gene has CDR1 KGHSH and CDR2 LQKENI. This CDR3 has 12 amino acids. CDR3 amino acids: CASSPSQETQYF. The CDR3, as DNA: TGTGCCAGCTCACCCTCGCAGGAGACCCAGTACTTC.

The chain employs TRBV18 and TRBJ2-4, with TRBD2 identical over 10 bases. CDR3 length equals 16 residues. V lost 3 bases and J lost 1; bases outside the gene matches: 3. Germline V lookup: CDR1 KGHSH, CDR2 LQKENI. CDR3: CASSPQAGGAKNIQYF. For the CDR3, the DNA is TGTGCCAGCTCACCTCAAGCGGGAGGGGCCAAAAACATTCAGTACTTC. Using reference TRBV18 and TRBJ2-4 for the parts outside the CDR3, the full variable domain is NAGVMQNPRHLVRRRGQEARLRCSPMKGHSHVYWYRQLPEEGLKFMVYLQKENIIDESGMPKERFSAEFPKEGPSILRIQQVVRGDSAAYFCASSPQAGGAKNIQYFGAGTRLSVL.

The chain has TRBV7-9 and TRBJ1-5, with unresolved D. The germline V gene encodes CDR1 SEHNR and CDR2 FQNEAQ (reference sequence). CDR3 length equals 14 residues. The V end was cut by 5 bases, the J end by 0 bases, with 8 bases between. CDR3 in amino acids: CASSPIYSNQPQHF. For the CDR3, the DNA is TGTGCCAGCAGCCCGATTTATAGCAATCAGCCCCAGCATTTT.

This rearrangement joins TRBV6-4 to TRBJ2-7, with 7 bases identical to TRBD1. Germline loops: CDR1 MRHNA, CDR2 SNTAGT. Germline trimming cut 5 bases from V and 3 bases from J; bases unmatched to any gene: 7. The CDR3 length is 14 residues. The CDR3 region is CASSPSRDSYEQYF. For the CDR3, the DNA is TGTGCCAGCAGTCCCTCCCGGGACAGCTACGAGCAGTACTTC.

This rearrangement joins TRBV19 to TRBJ1-4; D not resolved. V was shortened by 7 bases and J by 5 bases, with 14 bases between the two germline ends. CDR3 length equals 14 residues. In germline, CDR1 is LNHDA, CDR2 SQIVND (reference sequence). Written as DNA, the CDR3 is TGTGCCAGTACCCCGTTGCCGTTCAATGAAAAACTGTTTTTT. Encoded protein: CASTPLPFNEKLFF.

This chain joins TRBV11-3 and TRBJ2-3, with no clear D. The CDR3 runs to 15 residues. CDR1 is SGHNT and CDR2 is YENEEA in the germline V gene. V gave up 5 bases and J gave up 5 bases, with 17 bases separating them. The CDR3 loop is CASSPGDTSRDTQYF. The CDR3 coding sequence is TGTGCCAGCAGCCCTGGCGACACGTCTAGAGATACGCAGTATTTT.

The chain combines TRBV25-1 with TRBJ1-3; no clear D. V was pared by 8 bases and J by 4 bases, with 15 bases between. CDR3 length: 14 amino acids. CDR1 is MGHDK and CDR2 is SYGVNS in the germline V gene. CDR3 in DNA: TGTGCCAGCGGGGTGATGGGCTCGGGAAACACCATATATTTT. Amino acid sequence: CASGVMGSGNTIYF.

The CDR3: CASSPRSFRGYGYTF. The DNA of the CDR3 is TGTGCCAGCAGCCCGAGGTCCTTCAGGGGCTATGGCTACACCTTC. J is TRBJ1-2 and V is TRBV7-9, with a possible D match to TRBD1 (6 bases). Trimming stripped 5 bases from V and 4 bases from J, with 17 bases between. The germline gives CDR1 SEHNR, CDR2 FQNEAQ (reference sequence). CDR3 size: 15 residues.

A note on this clone: This likely comes from a read error, as the CDR3 has no conserved phenylalanine or tryptophan at its end. This chain uses TRBV10-2 with TRBJ1-3, with a possible D match to TRBD1 (6 bases). The CDR3 has 15 residues. V lost 8 bases, J lost 0 bases, and 14 bases lay in between. CDR1 and CDR2 from the germline V gene are WSHSY and SAAADI. The DNA for the CDR3 is TGCGCCAGCTTACCGACAGGCAACTCTGGAAACACCATATATCTT. It specifies CASLPTGNSGNTIYL.

The J gene is TRBJ1-5, the V gene TRBV28, with a possible D match to TRBD1 (5 bases). The CDR3 length is 13 residues. Germline V gives CDR1 MDHEN, CDR2 SYDVKM. V was shortened by 6 bases and J by 5 bases, with 11 bases between the two germline ends. The CDR3 region has the DNA TGTGCCAGCAGAGAAGGGGCGCATCAGCCCCAGCATTTT. Translation: CASREGAHQPQHF.

The CDR3 coding sequence is TGTGCCACCGGAGTGGGGGCCTGGGACACTGAAGCTTTCTTT. This encodes CATGVGAWDTEAFF. V usage is TRBV6-1 and J usage is TRBJ1-1; TRBD1 is a possible D gene (6 bases). Trimming pared 10 bases from V and 3 bases from J, leaving 18 bases between. Germline values: CDR1 MNHNS, CDR2 SASEGT. There are 14 residues in the CDR3.

V is TRBV2 and J is TRBJ2-5; D might be TRBD2 (5 bases). V was clipped by 0 bases and J by 5 bases, with 7 bases between them. The CDR3 runs to 13 residues. Germline V gene lookup returns CDR1 SNHLY and CDR2 FYNNEI. CDR3 nucleotide sequence: TGTGCCAGCAGTGAAGCGACGGGGGAGACCCAGTACTTC. Its protein is CASSEATGETQYF.

Comment on this clone: Different DNA sequences within this sample yield the same CDR3. This chain links TRBV5-1 with TRBJ2-3; D uncertain. V dropped 4 bases and J dropped 0 bases, with 3 bases sitting between them. The CDR3 extends over 12 amino acids. CDR1 and CDR2 from the germline V gene are SGHRS and YFSETQ. CDR3 sequence: CASSRSTDTQYF. DNA for the CDR3: TGCGCCAGCAGCCGTAGCACAGATACGCAGTATTTT.

The chain employs TRBV14 and TRBJ2-1, with 11 bases identical to TRBD2. The CDR3 spans 15 residues. Germline values: CDR1 SGHDN, CDR2 FVKESK. Losses at the gene ends were 4 bases for V and 9 bases for J; bases not matched to a gene: 8. The DNA for the CDR3 is TGTGCCAGCAGCCTACTAGCGGGAGTAGGAGGTGAGCAGTTCTTC. This gives the protein CASSLLAGVGGEQFF.

As regards this clone: This sample also contains other DNA sequences that code for the same CDR3. The J gene is TRBJ1-4, the V gene TRBV5-1; 10 nucleotides agree with TRBD1. There are 14 residues in the CDR3. Germline CDR1 SGHRS, CDR2 YFSETQ. V lost 2 bases to trimming and J lost 7 bases; unmatched junction nucleotides: 2. The CDR3 DNA reads TGCGCCAGCAGCTTTAGGGACAGGGGTGAAAAACTGTTTTTT. Its protein is CASSFRDRGEKLFF.

In regard to this clone: The same CDR3 can be traced to other DNA sequences in this sample. The rearrangement uses TRBV28 and TRBJ1-4; no clear D. The CDR3 is 11 residues long. Germline CDR1 is MDHEN and CDR2 is SYDVKM. Trimming pared 7 bases from V and 5 bases from J, leaving 5 bases between. The CDR3 reads CASTRNEKLFF. CDR3 nucleotide sequence: TGTGCCAGCACCCGAAATGAAAAACTGTTTTTT.

This clone was observed a handful of times. Different DNA sequences within this sample yield the same CDR3. The chain is built from TRBV28 and TRBJ1-4; no reliable D call. The ends were cut back, 3 bases at V and 0 bases at J, with 5 bases in the middle. CDR3 size: 14 residues. Germline V gene lookup returns CDR1 MDHEN and CDR2 SYDVKM. CDR3 coding DNA: TGTGCCAGCAGTTTTGGCGCAACTAATGAAAAACTGTTTTTT. Protein sequence: CASSFGATNEKLFF.

V usage is TRBV10-2 and J usage is TRBJ1-1, with D perhaps TRBD1 (5 bases). V lost 6 bases and J lost 8, with 22 bases in between. The germline V gene encodes CDR1 WSHSY and CDR2 SAAADI. The CDR3 consists of 15 residues. CDR3 bases: TGCGCCAGCAGCGCCGTAACTCAGGGATTGAGGGAAGCTTTCTTT. Its protein is CASSAVTQGLREAFF.

In this sample, this clone turned up once. The sample has other DNA sequences that encode this CDR3 too. The chain uses TRBV9 and TRBJ2-7; 10 bases align to TRBD2. Per germline, CDR1 SGDLS and CDR2 YYNGEE. V gave up 0 bases and J gave up 3 bases; unmatched junction bases: 3. This CDR3 comprises 15 residues. CDR3 in amino acids: CASSVGTSGDYEQYF. The CDR3 coding sequence is TGTGCCAGCAGCGTAGGGACTAGCGGAGACTACGAGCAGTACTTC.

V gene TRBV5-4 combines with J gene TRBJ2-3; D remains ambiguous. Trimming stripped 0 bases from V and 0 bases from J, with 11 bases between. In germline, CDR1 is SGHNT, CDR2 YYREEE (reference sequence). The CDR3 runs 16 residues. This CDR3 is CASSLGAPHSTDTQYF. The DNA for the CDR3 is TGTGCCAGCAGCTTGGGCGCGCCCCATAGCACAGATACGCAGTATTTT. The full variable domain, in which reference TRBV5-4 and TRBJ2-3 provide the parts outside the CDR3, is ETGVTQSPTHLIKTRGQQVTLRCSSQSGHNTVSWYQQALGQGPQFIFQYYREEENGRGNFPPRFSGLQFPNYSSELNVNALELDDSALYLCASSLGAPHSTDTQYFGPGTRLTVL.